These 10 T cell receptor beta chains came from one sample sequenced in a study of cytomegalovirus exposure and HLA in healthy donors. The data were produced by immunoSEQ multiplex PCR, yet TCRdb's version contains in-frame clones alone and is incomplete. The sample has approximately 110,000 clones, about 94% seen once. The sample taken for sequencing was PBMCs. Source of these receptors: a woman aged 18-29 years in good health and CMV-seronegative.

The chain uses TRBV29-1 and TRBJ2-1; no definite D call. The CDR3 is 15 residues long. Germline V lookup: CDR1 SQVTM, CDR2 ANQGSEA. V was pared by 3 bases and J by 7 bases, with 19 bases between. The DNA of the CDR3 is TGCAGCGTTGAGTTGATGACGGGTAGTCGTAATGAGCAGTTCTTC. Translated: CSVELMTGSRNEQFF.

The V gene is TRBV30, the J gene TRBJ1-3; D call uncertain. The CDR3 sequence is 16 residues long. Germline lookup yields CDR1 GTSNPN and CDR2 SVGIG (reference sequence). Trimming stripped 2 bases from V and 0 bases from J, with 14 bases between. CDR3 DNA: TGTGCCTGGAGTCCTTTAGGAGGATACTCTGGAAACACCATATATTTT. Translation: CAWSPLGGYSGNTIYF.

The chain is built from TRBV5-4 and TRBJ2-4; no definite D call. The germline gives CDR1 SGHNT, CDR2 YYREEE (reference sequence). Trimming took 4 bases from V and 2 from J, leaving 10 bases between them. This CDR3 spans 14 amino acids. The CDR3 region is CASSPGVSKNIQYF. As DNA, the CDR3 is TGTGCCAGCAGCCCCGGAGTATCCAAAAACATTCAGTACTTC.

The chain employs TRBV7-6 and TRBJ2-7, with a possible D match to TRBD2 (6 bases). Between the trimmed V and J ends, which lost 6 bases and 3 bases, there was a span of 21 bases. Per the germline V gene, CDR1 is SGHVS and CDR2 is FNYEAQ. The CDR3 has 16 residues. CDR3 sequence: CASSPGTLSSFYEQYF. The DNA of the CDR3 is TGTGCCAGCAGTCCAGGGACTTTATCCTCCTTCTACGAGCAGTACTTC.

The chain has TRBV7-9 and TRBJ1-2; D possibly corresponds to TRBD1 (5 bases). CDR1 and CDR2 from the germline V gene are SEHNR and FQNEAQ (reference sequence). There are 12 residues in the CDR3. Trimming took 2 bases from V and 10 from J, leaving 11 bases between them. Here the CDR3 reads CASSLQGYDYTF. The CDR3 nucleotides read TGTGCCAGCAGCTTACAGGGCTACGACTACACCTTC.

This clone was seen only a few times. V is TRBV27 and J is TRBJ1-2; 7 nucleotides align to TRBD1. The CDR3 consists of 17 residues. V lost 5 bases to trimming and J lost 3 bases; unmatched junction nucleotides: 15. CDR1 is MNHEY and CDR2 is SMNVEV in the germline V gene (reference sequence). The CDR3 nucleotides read TGTGCCAGCAGTATCCTTTACCGACAGGGCAAAGACTATGGCTACACCTTC. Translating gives CASSILYRQGKDYGYTF.

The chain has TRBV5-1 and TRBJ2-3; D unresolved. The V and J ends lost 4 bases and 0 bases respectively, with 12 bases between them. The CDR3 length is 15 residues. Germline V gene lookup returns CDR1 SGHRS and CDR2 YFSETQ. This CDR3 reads CASSILTPSTDTQYF. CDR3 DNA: TGCGCCAGCAGCATTTTAACTCCTAGCACAGATACGCAGTATTTT.

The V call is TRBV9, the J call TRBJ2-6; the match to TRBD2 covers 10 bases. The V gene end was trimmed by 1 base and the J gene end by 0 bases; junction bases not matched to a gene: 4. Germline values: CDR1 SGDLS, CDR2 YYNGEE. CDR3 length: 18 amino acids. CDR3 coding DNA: TGTGCCAGCAGCGTAACCAGCGGGAGGGCCTCTGGGGCCAACGTCCTGACTTTC. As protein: CASSVTSGRASGANVLTF.

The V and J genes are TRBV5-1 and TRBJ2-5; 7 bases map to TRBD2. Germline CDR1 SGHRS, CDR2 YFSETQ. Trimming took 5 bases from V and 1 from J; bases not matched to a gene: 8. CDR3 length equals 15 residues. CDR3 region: CASRTEAGVQETQYF. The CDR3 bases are TGCGCCAGCAGAACCGAGGCGGGGGTCCAAGAGACCCAGTACTTC.

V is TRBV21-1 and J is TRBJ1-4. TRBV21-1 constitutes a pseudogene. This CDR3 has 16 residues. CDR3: CASSKETNHTGEKLFF. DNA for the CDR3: TGTGCCAGCAGCAAAGAGACTAACCACACCGGGGAAAAACTGTTTTTT.